The rows below give T cell receptor beta chains drawn from one sample of a study of OX40 agonist ivuxolimab in advanced cancers. TCRdb's table, derived via immunoSEQ multiplex PCR, lists solely in-frame clones and lacks some. The repertoire holds around 83,000 clones, with under 95% as singletons. This sample comprised CD4+ or CD8+ T cells sorted from blood, obtained in a trial of the OX40 agonist ivuxolimab. The receptor set was obtained from an adult with an advanced solid tumor such as melanoma, head and neck, liver or kidney cancer. The CDR3 runs from the conserved cysteine through the conserved F or W. The D gene is left open where the match is weak. Only part of the rows carry a size: once, few, many, or a class if the clone is expanded.

V: TRBV7-8; J: TRBJ1-2; D: TRBD1; size: NA; DNA: TGTGCCAGCAGCTCTTGGACAGGGTCTAACTATGGCTACACCTTC; CDR3: CASSSWTGSNYGYTF
V: TRBV27; J: TRBJ2-7; D: NA; size: NA; DNA: TGTGCCAGCAGCCCCGCCAGGGGTACCTACGAGCAGTACTTC; CDR3: CASSPARGTYEQYF
V: TRBV5-1; J: TRBJ2-1; D: TRBD2; size: once; DNA: TGCGCCAGCAGAAAGGGGTTGGCTAGCGGGGCGAGCTCCTACAATGAGCAGTTCTTC; CDR3: CASRKGLASGASSYNEQFF
V: TRBV5-6; J: TRBJ1-6; D: TRBD1; size: NA; DNA: TGTGCCAGCAGCCTCGTACAGGGGGCATCTTCACCCCTCCACTTT; CDR3: CASSLVQGASSPLHF
V: TRBV30; J: TRBJ2-7; D: NA; size: NA; DNA: TGTGCCTGGAGGAGGGACACCTTTTACGAGCAGTACTTC; CDR3: CAWRRDTFYEQYF
V: TRBV7-2; J: TRBJ1-1; D: NA; size: NA; DNA: TGTGCCAGCAGCCCCGAAATGAACACTGAAGCTTTCTTT; CDR3: CASSPEMNTEAFF
V: TRBV5-1; J: TRBJ1-5; D: NA; size: NA; DNA: TGCGCCAGCAGCTTGGAGGGTGGGCTCAATCAGCCCCAGCATTTT; CDR3: CASSLEGGLNQPQHF
V: TRBV6-5; J: TRBJ1-1; D: NA; size: NA; DNA: TGTGCCAGCAGCCAAGTGGTCGGCGGTGAAGCTTTCTTT; CDR3: CASSQVVGGEAFF
V: TRBV11-3; J: TRBJ2-5; D: NA; size: NA; DNA: TGTGCCAGCAGCTTACAAGAGACCCAGTACTTC; CDR3: CASSLQETQYF
V: TRBV7-2; J: TRBJ2-7; D: TRBD2; size: NA; DNA: TGTGCCAGCAGCCTGACTAGCGGATTCTCCTACGAGCAGTACTTC; CDR3: CASSLTSGFSYEQYF
V: TRBV19; J: TRBJ2-5; D: TRBD2; size: NA; DNA: TGTGCCAGTAGTTTTGCCTGGACTAGCGGGGGGTACCAAGAGACCCAGTACTTC; CDR3: CASSFAWTSGGYQETQYF
V: TRBV18; J: TRBJ2-7; D: NA; size: once; DNA: TGTGCCAGCTCACGGGACGCCCGCCCCTACGAGCAGTACTTC; CDR3: CASSRDARPYEQYF
V: TRBV30; J: TRBJ1-2; D: NA; size: few; DNA: TGTGCCTGGAGCCCCGTTCTGGACTATGGCTACACCTTC; CDR3: CAWSPVLDYGYTF
V: TRBV28; J: TRBJ1-5; D: NA; size: NA; DNA: TGTGCCAGCAGTGCCCCAACAGGGAGCAATCAGCCCCAGCATTTT; CDR3: CASSAPTGSNQPQHF
V: TRBV5-1; J: TRBJ1-4; D: NA; size: NA; DNA: TGCGCCAGCAGCTTGGATGGTCAGGGGTACGAAAAACTGTTTTTT; CDR3: CASSLDGQGYEKLFF
V: TRBV6-5; J: TRBJ2-7; D: TRBD1; size: NA; DNA: TGTGCCAGCAGTTATTCTGACAGGGGTGTCAACGAGCAGTACTTC; CDR3: CASSYSDRGVNEQYF
V: TRBV7-2; J: TRBJ2-3; D: TRBD1; size: NA; DNA: TGTGCCAGCAGCCTTTGGACAGGGTCCACAGATACGCAGTATTTT; CDR3: CASSLWTGSTDTQYF
V: TRBV4-3; J: TRBJ2-1; D: NA; size: NA; DNA: TGCGCCAGCAGCCAAGATCAAGGGGTGGCCGCGTGGGATGAGCAGTTCTTC; CDR3: CASSQDQGVAAWDEQFF
V: TRBV2; J: TRBJ1-4; D: NA; size: NA; DNA: TGTGCCAGCAGGCCGGGACGGTATAATGAAAAACTGTTTTTT; CDR3: CASRPGRYNEKLFF
V: TRBV28; J: TRBJ1-2; D: NA; size: NA; DNA: TGTGCCAGCAGTTTATTCCACAGAAACTATGGCTACACCTTC; CDR3: CASSLFHRNYGYTF
V: TRBV29-1; J: TRBJ2-6; D: NA; size: NA; DNA: TGCAGCGTTGGAGGACCAGGAGTCTCTGGGGCCAACGTCCTGACTTTC; CDR3: CSVGGPGVSGANVLTF
V: TRBV18; J: TRBJ2-1; D: NA; size: NA; DNA: TGTGCCAGCTCCCCGGGGGCGGGAGCCTCCTACAATGAGCAGTTCTTC; CDR3: CASSPGAGASYNEQFF
V: TRBV5-4; J: TRBJ2-7; D: TRBD2; size: NA; DNA: TGTGCCAGCAGCTTGGGGACTAGCGGGAAATGGAACGAGCAGTACTTC; CDR3: CASSLGTSGKWNEQYF
V: TRBV10-3; J: TRBJ2-3; D: TRBD1; size: NA; DNA: TGTGCCATCAGTGAGTCCTACAGGGGGCAAGATACGCAGTATTTT; CDR3: CAISESYRGQDTQYF
V: TRBV2; J: TRBJ1-1; D: TRBD1; size: NA; DNA: TGTGCCAGCAGTGAAGAGACAGGGGACACTGAAGCTTTCTTT; CDR3: CASSEETGDTEAFF
V: TRBV28; J: TRBJ2-4; D: NA; size: NA; DNA: TGTGCCAGCAGTAGACGACTGAGCAAAAACATTCAGTACTTC; CDR3: CASSRRLSKNIQYF
V: TRBV30; J: TRBJ1-5; D: TRBD1; size: NA; DNA: TGTGCCTGGAGTAGCCTCGGACAGGGCATCTCGCCCCAGCATTTT; CDR3: CAWSSLGQGISPQHF
V: TRBV18; J: TRBJ2-7; D: TRBD1; size: NA; DNA: TGTGCCAGCTCACCACGGACAGGGGTCTCCTACGAGCAGTACTTC; CDR3: CASSPRTGVSYEQYF
V: TRBV5-8; J: TRBJ2-5; D: NA; size: NA; DNA: TGTGCCAGCAGGCCACGGGGATTACAAGAGACCCAGTACTTC; CDR3: CASRPRGLQETQYF
V: TRBV19; J: TRBJ2-7; D: NA; size: once; DNA: TGTGCCAGTAGTATTTCGGACGGAAGGGGGCAGTACTTC; CDR3: CASSISDGRGQYF
V: TRBV5-1; J: TRBJ1-3; D: TRBD1; size: NA; DNA: TGCGCCAGCAGCTTGATCCCCGGGACAGTCTCTGGAAACACCATATATTTT; CDR3: CASSLIPGTVSGNTIYF
V: TRBV6-4; J: TRBJ2-1; D: TRBD2; size: NA; DNA: TGTGCCAGCAGTGACTTCCGACTAGCGGCCTCCTACAATGAGCAGTTCTTC; CDR3: CASSDFRLAASYNEQFF
V: TRBV6-1; J: TRBJ2-7; D: TRBD1; size: NA; DNA: TGTGCCAGCAGTGAAACGGACAGGGGGTTGCCCGAGCAGTACTTC; CDR3: CASSETDRGLPEQYF
V: TRBV18; J: TRBJ2-5; D: TRBD1; size: NA; DNA: TGTGCCAGCTCACCCCGAGGGACAGGGGGCAAGAAGACCCAGTACTTC; CDR3: CASSPRGTGGKKTQYF
V: TRBV6-5; J: TRBJ2-1; D: NA; size: NA; DNA: TGTGCCAGCCGCGGGACGAGCTCCTACAATGAGCAGTTCTTC; CDR3: CASRGTSSYNEQFF
V: TRBV6-6; J: TRBJ2-5; D: TRBD2; size: NA; DNA: TGTGCCAGCAGCCGACTAGCGGGAGTGGAGACCCAGTACTTC; CDR3: CASSRLAGVETQYF
V: TRBV19; J: TRBJ2-5; D: TRBD1; size: once; DNA: TGTGCCAGTCAGACCGGGACAGGGCAAGAGACCCAGTACTTC; CDR3: CASQTGTGQETQYF
V: TRBV6-5; J: TRBJ1-2; D: NA; size: NA; DNA: TGTGCCAGCAGTTACTCGACGGGAAACTATGGCTACACCTTC; CDR3: CASSYSTGNYGYTF
V: TRBV9; J: TRBJ2-7; D: NA; size: once; DNA: TGTGCCAGCGGTAGGGATCCTTCCTACGAGCAGTACTTC; CDR3: CASGRDPSYEQYF
V: TRBV2; J: TRBJ2-7; D: TRBD2; size: NA; DNA: TGTGCCAGCAGGGCTAGCGGGACCCACGAGCAGTACTTC; CDR3: CASRASGTHEQYF
V: TRBV28; J: TRBJ1-4; D: TRBD1; size: NA; DNA: TGTGCCAGCAGTTCGGGACAGGGCTATGAAAAACTGTTTTTT; CDR3: CASSSGQGYEKLFF
V: TRBV5-1; J: TRBJ2-5; D: NA; size: NA; DNA: TGCGCCAGCAGCTGGAAAGGGGACCAAGAGACCCAGTACTTC; CDR3: CASSWKGDQETQYF
V: TRBV19; J: TRBJ2-5; D: TRBD2; size: NA; DNA: TGTGCCAGTAGGGATAGCGGGAACCCACGGGAGACCCAGTACTTC; CDR3: CASRDSGNPRETQYF
V: TRBV5-1; J: TRBJ2-5; D: TRBD2; size: NA; DNA: TGCGCCAGCAGCTTGGGAACTCTAGCGGGTCAAGAGACCCAGTACTTC; CDR3: CASSLGTLAGQETQYF
V: TRBV5-4; J: TRBJ1-2; D: NA; size: NA; DNA: TGTGCCAGCAGCCCAGGCAGGGCCCTTAACTATGGCTACACCTTC; CDR3: CASSPGRALNYGYTF
V: TRBV28; J: TRBJ1-2; D: NA; size: NA; DNA: TGTGCCAGCCGTCCGGGAGGTCAGGCCTCCCACTATGGCTACACCTTC; CDR3: CASRPGGQASHYGYTF